This TCR beta chain appears in the sequencing data of a study of T cell responses to AZD1222 COVID-19 vaccine. The study's findings and limits: Distributed over spike, vaccine-associated CD4 TCRs predominated at 160-218 and 743-854. The donors showed a predominance of white British ancestry and of females, with possible underestimation of clonal diversity. Two AZD1222 doses significantly raised spike-specific TCR breadth and depth over controls.

TCRdb's table, derived via immunoSEQ multiplex PCR, lists solely in-frame clones and lacks some. In the table there are roughly 100,000 clones, approximately 88% of which are singletons. This clone was detected only a few times. Its antigen remains unidentified. Germline loops: CDR1 MDHEN, CDR2 SYDVKM. Trimming took off 1 base at V and 3 bases at J, with 9 bases between the two ends. The CDR3 runs to 15 residues. V gene TRBV28 combines with J gene TRBJ2-2; D is perhaps TRBD1 (6 bases). This TCR derives from an adult in good health. The sequencing here drew on peripheral blood, taken on day 0 of AZD1222 vaccination. The CDR3 DNA follows: TGTGCCAGCAGTTTATCAGGGGCACACACCGGGGAGCTGTTTTTT. Translated: CASSLSGAHTGELFF.